This TCR beta chain was captured by sequencing in a study of cytomegalovirus exposure and HLA in healthy donors. The study's findings and limits: There were reportedly fewer N-insertions in an Asian-associated ancestry cluster than the roughly 670-donor mean, in a later analysis.

Amplification used 60 Vbeta primers and 13 Jbeta primers. The protocol was immunoSEQ multiplex PCR, while the TCRdb copy is restricted to in-frame clones and leaves out a portion. The sample consists of about 170,000 clones, around 73% of them appearing once. About this clone: Its antigen is undetermined.

Material for sequencing was PBMCs. This clonotype was sampled from a woman between 18 and 30 years old in good health and CMV-seropositive.

CDR3 residues: CSVEGRGLYQETQYF. Here the CDR3 DNA reads TGCAGCGTTGAGGGTAGGGGGCTTTACCAAGAGACCCAGTACTTC. This sequence joins TRBV29-1 and TRBJ2-5, with TRBD1 identical over 7 bases. The V gene's germline CDR1 is SQVTM and CDR2 ANQGSEA. The CDR3 sequence is 15 residues long. The V gene end was trimmed by 3 bases and the J gene end by 0 bases; junction bases not matched to a gene: 7.